This T cell receptor (beta chain) originates from a study of identical twins (dated by TCRdb to about 2016). With respect to the entire study: TCR alpha and beta repertoires from monozygotic twins, unrelated adults of various ages and cord blood were deep-sequenced to test whether fetal clonotypes persist. To rule out contamination, the twin experiments were replicated at different times with different library preparation protocols. Study-wide findings and limitations: Out-of-frame TCR alpha sequences shared between twins showed an excess of low generation-probability sequences compared with coincidental sharing between unrelated individuals. Because the same donors could not be followed over many years, the conclusions relied on cross-sectional statistical analysis. Invariant T cells such as MAIT and iNKT could partly confound zero-insertion analyses, although diverse VJ usage argued against such confounding for most clonotypes. Fewer insertions were carried by abundant cord blood beta clonotypes; a weaker similar trend was observed in young adult naive repertoires, while no such trend was observed in memory repertoires. Out-of-frame TCR alpha sharing in monozygotic twins was systematically underestimated by recombination models, whereas sharing between unrelated individuals was in agreement with the recombination models. The excess sharing between twins in beta out-of-frame sequences was weaker because fewer shared sequences reduced the signal-to-noise ratio.

Only healthy Caucasian donors were included. The researchers also sequenced three unrelated adults who were not twins: a male aged 18 to 29, a male aged 50 to 59, and a female aged 50 to 59. Miltenyi CD45RO+ enrichment and human naive T-cell isolation kits were used to isolate memory (CD45RO+) and naive T cells from PBMC. The protocol used for the library was 5' RACE. Sequencing relied on an Illumina HiSeq 2000. A universal primer binding site was added through template switching, and the final cDNA carried a unique molecular identifier so that TCR cDNA molecules could be counted accurately. Specific primers in the conserved constant-segment region were used to synthesize first-strand cDNA for TCR alpha and beta chains. To control for contamination, every cDNA library was double barcoded, receiving both a SMART-Mk sample barcode and Illumina barcodes. Two successive PCR steps introduced TruSeq adapter sequences along with Illumina sample barcodes. Sequencing of the TCR alpha and beta cDNA libraries was done on the Illumina HiSeq platform using custom primers. The published analysis was carried out like this. MiGEC was used to process raw reads and extract unique molecular identifiers, and MiXCR was used to find CDR3 positions. Recombination models were inferred per individual with the repgenHMM and IGoR tools using an EM algorithm. Shared clonotypes were analyzed with the tcR package in R, and sharing was normalized by the product of cloneset sizes. To study raw recombination free of thymic and clonal selection effects, out-of-frame nonproductive sequences were analyzed. TCRdb trimmed public reads at Q25 via fastp, called clones via MiXCR and kept in-frame beta chains. Entries that share a CDR3 protein sequence are merged under the most common genes and DNA. These V and J calls rely on TCRdb rather than the paper's analysis. The sample records about 690,000 distinct CDR3 sequences, roughly 6.2% of which are singletons. The top ten clonotypes cover approximately 2% of the sample.

This clonotype was counted a few times. Its antigen is still unknown. Relative to the germline gene, one junction end is altered; a read error may explain this. Sequencing was carried out using naive T cells sorted from blood. Interpreted using the paper, the cell subset or site label stands for: cells isolated with a human naive T-cell isolation kit. The clonotype comes from a man in his late teens or twenties in good health.

The bases are TGCGCCAGCAGCCAAGAAGGTGGACGTATGAAATTC. This encodes CASSQEGGRMKF. The rearranged segments are TRBV4-1 and TRBJ1-2; the D segment cannot be called with confidence. CDR1 and CDR2, per the germline V gene, are MGHRA and YSYEKL. Taken from cysteine to phenylalanine, the CDR3 has 12 residues. CDR3 DNA only is kept here, 36 bases in frame from base 1.